The table lists the clone carrying this T cell receptor (beta chain) with a count of one. This entry comes from a study of cytomegalovirus exposure and HLA in healthy donors. Libraries were prepared by immunoSEQ multiplex PCR; TCRdb keeps only in-frame clonotypes and omits some of them. There are approximately 230,000 clones in the sample; roughly 84% occur only once, and around 12% lies in the top ten. The CDR3 consists of 15 residues. Losses at the gene ends were 3 bases for V and 3 bases for J; bases not matched to a gene: 7. Germline V lookup: CDR1 MGHRA, CDR2 YSYEKL. V gene TRBV4-1 combines with J gene TRBJ1-2; the match to TRBD1 covers 7 bases. Sequencing was carried out using PBMCs. This TCR came from a young man in good health and CMV-seropositive. The CDR3 region has the DNA TGCGCCAGCAGCCACCGACAGGGAGGTGACTATGGCTACACCTTC. Residues: CASSHRQGGDYGYTF.